This TCR beta chain was captured by sequencing in a study of early T cells in non-severe SARS-CoV-2 infection (dated by TCRdb to about 2021). Looking at the study overall: Because TCR sequencing relied on bulk RNA taken from unsorted whole blood, pairing of alpha and beta chains was not possible.

Details on this clonotype: Its antigen target is currently unknown. No base qualities exist here, and no much larger clone lies one base off it.

The germline V gene specifies SGHTA as CDR1 and FQGNSA as CDR2. The CDR3 goes from the cysteine to the phenylalanine over 15 residues. CDR3 DNA only is kept here, 45 bases in frame from base 1. The germline V and J ends show losses of 4 bases and 7 bases respectively, and no gene match explains 7 bases of the junction. Library preparation used 5' RACE. TCRdb lists the instrument as NextSeq 500. In the TCR library protocol, unique molecular identifiers were attached to individual cDNA molecules to correct for PCR bias and sequencing error. Sequencing covered both TCR alpha and beta chains, and within each sample the abundances of alpha and beta sequences were tightly co-correlated. As for the authors' bioinformatics: Decombinator V4 was used to perform V gene, J gene and CDR3 annotation of TCR sequences. Expanded TCRs were defined as changing significantly between any two time points under a Poisson model with p below 0.0001. TCR abundances were normalised to the total number of TCRs sequenced per sample and expressed as counts per million. TRAV1-2 paired with TRAJ12, TRAJ20 or TRAJ33 defined MAIT TCRs, while TRAV10 paired with TRAJ18 defined iNKT TCRs. A search of VDJdb, accessed on 1 November 2021, was run for TCRs annotated to CMV, EBV and SARS-CoV-2, with TCRs annotated for multiple antigens excluded. TCRdb cleaned the public reads at Q25 with fastp, built clones with MiXCR and kept in-frame beta chains. CDR3 protein duplicates are merged, each entry listing the most common genes and DNA. The V and J calls and clone size are TCRdb's, not the authors'. The sample records around 30,000 distinct CDR3 sequences, 6% to 7% of which are singletons. Approximately 6.9% of the sample is held by the ten biggest clonotypes.

A case-control design nested within a healthcare worker cohort in London, UK, was used, with weekly nasopharyngeal swab PCR tests and blood sampling performed. Healthcare workers were recruited during the week of the UK lockdown, between 23 and 31 March 2020, and followed weekly for up to roughly 15 weeks. What the study reported, not specific to this receptor: VDJdb matching was skewed toward anti-spike CD8 responses, so virus-specific expansions were likely underestimated and private and CD4 specificities were missed.

Specimen: whole blood. Recombination linked TRBV7-2 to TRBJ2-1; the junction holds 10 bases that match TRBD2. This clonotype was sampled from an adult who was a healthcare worker with PCR-confirmed SARS-CoV-2 infection or an uninfected control (not recorded which). The nucleotide sequence is given as TGTGCCAGCAGCTCCCAAGGACTAGCGGCGAATGAGCAGTTCTTC. This gives the protein CASSSQGLAANEQFF.